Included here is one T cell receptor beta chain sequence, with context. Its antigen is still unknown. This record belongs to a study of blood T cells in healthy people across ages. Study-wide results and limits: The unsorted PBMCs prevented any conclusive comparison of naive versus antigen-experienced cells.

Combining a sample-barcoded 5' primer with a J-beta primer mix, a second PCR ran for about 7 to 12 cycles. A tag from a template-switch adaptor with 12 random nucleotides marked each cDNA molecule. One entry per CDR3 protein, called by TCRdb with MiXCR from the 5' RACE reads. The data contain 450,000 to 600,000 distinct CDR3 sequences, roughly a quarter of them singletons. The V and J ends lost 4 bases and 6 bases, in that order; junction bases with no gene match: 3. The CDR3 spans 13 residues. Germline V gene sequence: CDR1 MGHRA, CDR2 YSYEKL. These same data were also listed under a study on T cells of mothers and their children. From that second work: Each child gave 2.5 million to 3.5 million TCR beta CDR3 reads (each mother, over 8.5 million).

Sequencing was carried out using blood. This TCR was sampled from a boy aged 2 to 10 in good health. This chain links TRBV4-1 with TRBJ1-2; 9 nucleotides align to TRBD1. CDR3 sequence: CASSPRTGDGYTF. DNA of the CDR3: TGCGCCAGCAGCCCTAGGACAGGGGATGGCTACACCTTC.